This T cell receptor (beta chain) was identified during a study of T cells in Graves' hyperthyroidism and ophthalmopathy. In the study overall: Peripheral blood was taken when the disease was first diagnosed, before any treatment began.

PBMCs were derived from about 10 ml fresh peripheral blood. Study observations and caveats: In the analysis, a 13 V-J model separated ophthalmopathy from stable hyperthyroidism.

The source material, RNA transcripts, was used to amplify TCR beta CDR3 regions. Researchers ran a first-round RT-PCR on the TCR CDR3 using the HTBI primer set. Each CDR3 protein is one row after TCRdb ran MiXCR on the multiplex PCR reads. Seen here are under 300,000 distinct CDR3 sequences, roughly 22% observed once, and the top ten hold about 60%. In germline, CDR1 is KGHSH, CDR2 LQKENI. J lost 8 bases, V lost 0 bases, and 6 bases had no gene match. This CDR3 is built from 16 residues. As to this clonotype: Its antigen remains unknown.

The rearrangement uses TRBV18 and TRBJ2-1, with 11 bases lining up with TRBD2. The sequenced sample consisted of blood. This receptor was identified in a man aged 25-40 years with Graves' ophthalmopathy. This chain's CDR3 is CASSPPGTSGSHEQFF. CDR3 sequence (DNA): TGTGCCAGCTCACCACCCGGTACTAGCGGGAGTCATGAGCAGTTCTTC.